This TCR beta chain was obtained from a study of blood T cell repertoires in COVID-19. At the level of the study: Samples taken during acute and convalescent COVID-19 were collected in the United States, Italy and Spain. In each case, the material was cDNA or gDNA derived from T cells, B-cell-depleted T cells, or PBMCs.

Original methodology: Using reference gene primer amplification, nucleated cell counts were estimated. Assay: immunoSEQ multiplex PCR; the TCRdb copy retains only in-frame clones and omits some. V and J calls and clone size are given by that table; D and trimming were obtained from the DNA. The data show around 70,000 clones, roughly 84% seen once. V lost 5 bases, J lost 4 bases, and 9 bases stayed unmatched. The V gene's germline CDR1 is MNHEY and CDR2 SMNVEV (reference sequence). The CDR3 sequence is 17 residues long. This clonotype was obtained from an elderly man with acute or convalescent COVID-19. The chain employs TRBV27 and TRBJ2-2; TRBD1 matches 11 bases. Sequencing was done on a sample of peripheral blood. The CDR3 DNA follows: TGTGCCAGCAGTCCACTCCCCGGGACAGGGGGCACCGGGGAGCTGTTTTTT. This encodes CASSPLPGTGGTGELFF.